Listed here is a single TCR beta chain. As yet, its antigen is unknown. Sequence at one end of the junction differs from germline and may be a read error. This CDR3 is 15 amino acids long. This sample is part of a study of blood T cells in healthy people across ages. PCR was performed a second time for about 7 to 11 cycles using a sample-barcoded 5' primer and a J-beta primer mix. Each TCR beta cDNA got a 12-nucleotide random molecular identifier. TCRdb ran MiXCR on the 5' RACE reads and lists one entry per CDR3 protein. The data contain 1.5 million to 2 million distinct CDR3 sequences, just under 50% of them singletons. Each sample had at least 6 million PBMCs isolated. Study outcomes and limitations: Diversity of TCR beta per million T cells declined in a roughly linear way with age.

The source of this sequence is a woman aged 40-49 years in good health. Sequencing used blood. J is TRBJ2-3 and V is TRBV12-3 or TRBV12-4; the D gene is possibly TRBD2 (5 bases). CDR3 region: CASTPIGVSTDTEYF. CDR3 sequence (DNA): TGTGCCAGCACTCCTATCGGGGTGAGCACAGATACGGAGTATTTT.